This entry concerns a single T cell receptor (beta chain). Which antigen it targets is not known. One base away there is no much larger clone; base qualities are not given. The sample's treatment or condition, from its label and the paper: about 20 received Ad26.COV2.S at low or high dose, single or two shots; five or six received placebo; per-sample allocation not given. For vaccine and placebo recipients, the sequenced repertoires came from samples collected on day 63 after the first injection. Cohort 1b enrolled some 25 adults aged 18-55 years at a single site in Boston, USA, between 29 July and 7 August 2020. As a vaccine, Ad26.COV2.S was a replication-incompetent adenovirus type 26 vector that expressed a prefusion-stabilized SARS-CoV-2 spike protein derived from the original Wuhan strain. The sample belongs to a study of Ad26.COV2.S vaccination and SARS-CoV-2 variants (dated by TCRdb to about 2021). Describing the broader study: Vaccine-arm donors were drawn from COV1001, a multicentre, randomized, double-blind, placebo-controlled phase I-IIa trial of Ad26.COV2.S in healthy adults. Investigators remained blinded to trial group allocation during experiments and outcome assessment. The TCR-sequenced set comprised roughly 30 samples: some 19 Ad26.COV2.S vaccine recipients, 5 placebo recipients and 8 SARS-CoV-2 convalescent individuals. Ad26.COV2.S was administered intramuscularly at a dose of 5x10^10 or 1x10^11 viral particles, either as one shot or as two shots given 56 days apart. TCRbeta repertoire sequencing was used to assess the specificity and breadth of SARS-CoV-2-reactive T cell receptors after Ad26.COV2.S vaccination. Trial participants were randomized into five groups of five: low-dose or high-dose Ad26.COV2.S given once or twice, or placebo on both occasions. What the work shows at the level of the full study, not this receptor alone: After vaccination, spike-specific CD8+ and CD4+ T cell responses were reported to show substantial breadth. Comparing responses between vaccine doses or regimens was not something the study was powered to do. Compared with placebo recipients, Ad26.COV2.S recipients showed higher spike-specific TCR breadth (P = 0.0014). Vaccine and placebo recipients had comparable non-spike TCR breadth, which fits with the vaccine containing only spike. According to the authors, total T cell responses may have been underestimated by the TCR breadth and depth analyses.

TCRbeta CDR3 regions were sequenced with the immunoSEQ Assay. After extraction, genomic DNA underwent amplification by bias-controlled multiplex PCR, followed by high-throughput sequencing. The study's own analysis went as follows. To quantify the absolute abundance of every unique TCRbeta CDR3 region, sequences were collapsed and filtered. Usable DNA was measured by amplifying reference genes present in all nucleated cells, and TCRbeta template counts were normalized to that usable DNA to estimate T cell fraction. Repertoire TCRs were annotated as SARS-CoV-2-specific when V gene, CDR3 amino acid sequence and J gene were exactly matched to a known reactive TCR set. The reference SARS-CoV-2 TCR set came from MIRA and was filtered for enrichment in COVID-19-positive ImmuneCODE repertoires, removing public or cross-reactive TCRs. Drawing on the MIRA antigens, annotated TCRs were analysed further at the level of specific ORF or position within ORF. Breadth was defined as annotated unique rearrangements over total unique productive rearrangements; depth was the summed frequency of those rearrangements. Two-sided Wilcoxon rank-sum tests were used to compare TCR breadth between groups. TCRdb's version of the immuneACCESS table is confined to in-frame rearrangements and falls short of the full clone set. An unresolved V gene accounts for under half of the shortfall where checked; the remainder is of unknown origin. V, J and clone size derive from that table, while D and trimming were established from the DNA sequence. For this sample the table gives around 300,000 clones, of which 85% to 90% were detected only once. The ten largest clones represent around 5.5% of the sample.

The germline V gene (reference sequence) gives CDR1 as LNHNV and CDR2 as YYDKDF. Counted from cysteine to phenylalanine, this CDR3 has 17 amino acids. Kept here is only the CDR3 DNA, which spans 51 bases and is read in frame from base 1. Relative to germline, V is 1 base shorter and J is 8 bases shorter, with 21 bases between their ends. The receptor's source is a person between 18 and 65 years old who received the Ad26.COV2.S COVID-19 vaccine or a placebo. Recombination linked TRBV15 to TRBJ1-3; TRBD1 might be the D gene, on 6 matching bases. Here the sequenced sample was peripheral blood, taken in a trial of Ad26.COV2.S vaccine versus placebo. The CDR3 corresponds to CATSRVPPQGAGYTIYF. The base sequence is TGTGCCACCAGCAGAGTACCCCCACAGGGAGCAGGATACACCATATATTTT.